The 32 T cell receptor beta chains presented below share a single source sample, sequenced in a study of PD-L1 blockade in urothelial cancer. The repertoire was sequenced with immunoSEQ multiplex PCR; TCRdb's copy has only in-frame clones and lacks some. The repertoire holds about 56,000 clones, 86% seen once, with roughly 2.9% in the top ten. Sequencing used PBMCs, obtained around atezolizumab (anti-PD-L1) treatment. The source of these receptors is a man in his fifties or sixties with urothelial cancer.

This clone was counted only a few times. The chain has TRBV25-1 and TRBJ1-4, with unresolved D. V was trimmed by 8 bases and J by 5 bases, leaving 9 bases between them. CDR1 is MGHDK and CDR2 is SYGVNS in the germline V gene. This CDR3 is 12 amino acids long. The CDR3 bases are TGTGCCAGCCACGACTGGAATGAAAAACTGTTTTTT. This encodes CASHDWNEKLFF.

The chain is built from TRBV5-6 and TRBJ1-3; 10 bases align to TRBD1. J lost 4 bases, V lost 0 bases, and 7 bases had no gene match. The germline CDR1 and CDR2 sequences are SGHDT and YYEEEE. The CDR3 covers 17 residues. This CDR3 reads CASSLGQGAISGNTIYF. The DNA for the CDR3 is TGTGCCAGCAGCTTGGGACAGGGGGCGATCTCCGGAAACACCATATATTTT.

The chain carries TRBV5-4 and TRBJ2-3; TRBD2 might be the D (6 bases). Germline V gives CDR1 SGHNT, CDR2 YYREEE (reference sequence). The CDR3 contains 14 residues. Deletions cut 5 bases from V and 1 base from J, with 11 bases between. The CDR3 sequence is CASRTGGGTDTQYF. CDR3 DNA sequence: TGTGCCAGCAGAACAGGAGGGGGCACAGATACGCAGTATTTT. Drawing the rest from reference TRBV5-4 and TRBJ2-3, the complete variable domain is ETGVTQSPTHLIKTRGQQVTLRCSSQSGHNTVSWYQQALGQGPQFIFQYYREEENGRGNFPPRFSGLQFPNYSSELNVNALELDDSALYLCASRTGGGTDTQYFGPGTRLTVL.

The genes are TRBV4-1 and TRBJ2-5; 10 bases are a match to TRBD2. Per the germline V gene, CDR1 is MGHRA and CDR2 is YSYEKL. This CDR3 contains 16 residues. The V and J ends lost 4 bases and 4 bases, in that order; junction bases with no gene match: 9. As DNA, the CDR3 is TGCGCCAGCAGCCTCTCTGCTAGCGGGAGCCCAGAGACCCAGTACTTC. This codes for CASSLSASGSPETQYF.

This clone was seen once. The rearrangement joins TRBV28 to TRBJ1-3; D remains unclear. The CDR3 spans 14 residues. Trimming left V 6 bases short and J 0 bases short, with 9 bases between. In germline, CDR1 is MDHEN, CDR2 SYDVKM. CDR3 loop: CASSGGSSGNTIYF. The CDR3 bases are TGTGCCAGCAGCGGAGGCAGCTCTGGAAACACCATATATTTT. The whole variable domain, remainder taken from reference TRBV28 and TRBJ1-3, is DVKVTQSSRYLVKRTGEKVFLECVQDMDHENMFWYRQDPGLGLRLIYFSYDVKMKEKGDIPEGYSVSREKKERFSLILESASTNQTSMYLCASSGGSSGNTIYFGEGSWLTVV.

This clone has a handful of counts. V usage is TRBV7-9 and J usage is TRBJ2-1; D unclear. The CDR3 is 11 residues long. The V gene's germline CDR1 is SEHNR and CDR2 FQNEAQ (reference sequence). Trimming left V 3 bases short and J 5 bases short, with 2 bases between. In DNA form, the CDR3 reads TGTGCCAGCAGCTTCGACAATGAGCAGTTCTTC. It translates to CASSFDNEQFF.

The genes are TRBV30 and TRBJ1-1; D is unresolved. V shed 3 bases and J shed 1 base, with 6 bases lying between them. Germline V gene data show CDR1 as GTSNPN and CDR2 as SVGIG (reference sequence). This CDR3 has 12 residues. The CDR3 here is CAWSRTNTEAFF. The CDR3 DNA reads TGTGCCTGGAGCAGAACGAACACTGAAGCTTTCTTT.

This clone was counted once. This chain connects TRBV12-1 to TRBJ2-7; TRBD1 is the table's D call and was not checked against the DNA. TRBV12-1 corresponds to a pseudogene. The CDR3 totals 17 residues. The CDR3 reads CASSPPRGQGWSYEQYF. Here the CDR3 DNA reads TGTGCCAGCAGCCCCCCTCGGGGACAGGGATGGTCCTACGAGCAGTACTTC.

This clone was seen a few times. The gene calls are TRBV7-9 and TRBJ1-6, with D tentatively TRBD1 (6 bases). The length of the CDR3 is 17 residues. V lost 1 base to trimming and J lost 7 bases, with 17 bases between them. Germline V lookup: CDR1 SEHNR, CDR2 FQNEAQ (reference sequence). CDR3 loop: CASSLGGMGARNSPLHF. CDR3 bases: TGTGCCAGCAGCTTAGGGGGGATGGGGGCGCGAAATTCACCCCTCCACTTT. Full variable domain (rest looked up from reference TRBV7-9 and TRBJ1-6): DTGVSQNPRHKITKRGQNVTFRCDPISEHNRLYWYRQTLGQGPEFLTYFQNEAQLEKSRLLSDRFSAERPKGSFSTLEIQRTEQGDSAMYLCASSLGGMGARNSPLHFGNGTRLTVT.

This chain uses TRBV5-1 with TRBJ2-4; no clear D gene. Germline values: CDR1 SGHRS, CDR2 YFSETQ. Trimming cost V 0 bases and J 0 bases, with 4 bases left between them. The CDR3 has 14 residues. The CDR3 DNA sequence: TGCGCCAGCAGCTTGGATCTAGCCAAAAACATTCAGTACTTC. Its protein product is CASSLDLAKNIQYF.

The chain uses TRBV10-2 and TRBJ1-1, with D unresolved. Germline loops: CDR1 WSHSY, CDR2 SAAADI. The CDR3 contains 15 residues. With 3 bases removed from V and 1 base from J, the gap between germline ends came to 12 bases. The CDR3 protein is CASSDGVHSNTEAFF. The DNA for the CDR3 is TGCGCCAGCAGTGATGGAGTACATTCGAACACTGAAGCTTTCTTT.

V usage is TRBV7-2 and J usage is TRBJ2-7; 9 bases align to TRBD2. Germline CDR1 and CDR2: SGHTA and FQGNSA. The CDR3 length is 16 residues. V trimming: 5 bases; J trimming: 2 bases; junction bases outside the gene matches: 10. CDR3 region: CASSHRGGGRAYEQYF. In DNA form, the CDR3 reads TGTGCCAGCAGCCATCGTGGGGGCGGGAGGGCCTACGAGCAGTACTTC.

The CDR3 loop reads CASSLGASGSGGELFF. The CDR3 DNA reads TGCGCCAGCAGCTTGGGCGCTAGCGGGAGTGGCGGGGAGCTGTTTTTT. V and J are TRBV5-1 and TRBJ2-2, with 10 bases matching TRBD2. CDR1 and CDR2 (germline): SGHRS, YFSETQ. The CDR3 totals 16 residues. Trimming removed 0 bases from V and 7 bases from J; junction bases left unmatched: 6.

The rearrangement joins TRBV7-9 to TRBJ1-1; tentatively, D is TRBD1 (5 bases). The V and J ends lost 3 bases and 4 bases respectively, with 15 bases between them. CDR1 and CDR2 (germline): SEHNR, FQNEAQ (reference sequence). This CDR3 has 15 residues. The CDR3 sequence: CASSFRQPGSTEAFF. CDR3 bases: TGTGCCAGCAGCTTCAGACAGCCAGGGTCCACTGAAGCTTTCTTT.

As to this clone: A junction boundary mismatches the germline segment, possibly from a read error. The chain joins TRBV18 to TRBJ1-1, with a possible D match to TRBD1 (5 bases). CDR3 size: 14 residues. From germline, CDR1 is KGHSH and CDR2 LQKENI. The CDR3 loop reads CASSPGGVNTEAFF. Here the CDR3 DNA reads TGTGCCAGTTCACCCGGGGGTGTGAACACTGAAGCTTTCTTT.

The chain employs TRBV5-1 and TRBJ2-5; 11 nucleotides match TRBD2. Germline CDR1 is SGHRS and CDR2 is YFSETQ. The CDR3 runs 15 residues. J was trimmed by 4 bases and V by 0 bases; bases with no gene match: 2. In DNA, the CDR3 is TGCGCCAGCAGCTTGGAACTAGCGGGAGCAGAGACCCAGTACTTC. It is translated as CASSLELAGAETQYF.

The chain employs TRBV5-4 and TRBJ2-7; 10 bases are shared with TRBD2. This CDR3 comprises 17 residues. Trimming cost V 1 base and J 2 bases; bases outside gene matches: 9. Germline values: CDR1 SGHNT, CDR2 YYREEE (reference sequence). In nucleotides, the CDR3 is TGTGCCAGCAGCTTGAGCCCTCGGACTAGCGGTACCTACGAGCAGTACTTC. This gives the protein CASSLSPRTSGTYEQYF.

The genes are TRBV30 and TRBJ2-2; TRBD2 matches at 7 bases. There are 14 residues in the CDR3. The V and J ends lost 3 bases and 3 bases, in that order; junction bases with no gene match: 4. Germline CDR1 and CDR2: GTSNPN and SVGIG (reference sequence). The CDR3 sequence is CAWRSGRDTGELFF. The DNA of the CDR3 is TGTGCCTGGAGAAGTGGGAGGGACACCGGGGAGCTGTTTTTT.

This clone was seen once. The chain recombines TRBV7-6 with TRBJ2-1, with 9 bases matching TRBD1. CDR1 SGHVS and CDR2 FNYEAQ come from the germline V gene. Germline trimming cut 5 bases from V and 9 bases from J; bases unmatched to any gene: 11. There are 15 residues in the CDR3. The CDR3 DNA reads TGTGCCAGCAGCGCGTATCCGGGACAGGGCGGTGAGCAGTTCTTC. This encodes CASSAYPGQGGEQFF.

The rearrangement links TRBV5-1 to TRBJ1-3; 7 bases map to TRBD1. This CDR3 has 17 amino acids. Germline V gives CDR1 SGHRS, CDR2 YFSETQ. V shed 2 bases and J 4 bases; nucleotides not matched to a gene: 12. Written as DNA, the CDR3 is TGCGCCAGCAGCTTCGATAACACAGGGGCAAAGGGAAACACCATATATTTT. As protein: CASSFDNTGAKGNTIYF.

The rearrangement uses TRBV5-1 and TRBJ1-1; possibly TRBD1 for D (6 bases). The CDR3 contains 14 residues. V shed 4 bases and J shed 0 bases, with 10 bases lying between them. Germline V gene sequence: CDR1 SGHRS, CDR2 YFSETQ. The CDR3 reads CASSADSMNTEAFF. In nucleotides, the CDR3 is TGCGCCAGCAGCGCGGACAGCATGAACACTGAAGCTTTCTTT.

The genes are TRBV9 and TRBJ2-5; no reliable D call. Trimming stripped 0 bases from V and 2 bases from J, with 8 bases between. The CDR3 runs to 14 residues. From germline, CDR1 is SGDLS and CDR2 YYNGEE. CDR3 in amino acids: CASSVAVSQETQYF. In DNA, the CDR3 is TGTGCCAGCAGCGTAGCGGTCTCGCAAGAGACCCAGTACTTC. The whole variable domain, remainder taken from reference TRBV9 and TRBJ2-5, is DSGVTQTPKHLITATGQRVTLRCSPRSGDLSVYWYQQSLDQGLQFLIQYYNGEERAKGNILERFSAQQFPDLHSELNLSSLELGDSALYFCASSVAVSQETQYFGPGTRLLVL.

V is TRBV27 and J is TRBJ2-1; 8 nucleotides match TRBD2. The CDR3 length is 14 residues. Germline V lookup: CDR1 MNHEY, CDR2 SMNVEV (reference sequence). J was trimmed by 8 bases and V by 0 bases; bases with no gene match: 3. Written as DNA, the CDR3 is TGTGCCAGCAGTTTATCAGCGGGGGTCCATGAGCAGTTCTTC. Translation gives CASSLSAGVHEQFF.

This clone came up a few times. J is TRBJ1-4 and V is TRBV2; D uncertain. The germline V gene has CDR1 SNHLY and CDR2 FYNNEI. The ends were cut back, 0 bases at V and 7 bases at J, with 12 bases in the middle. This CDR3 comprises 15 residues. CDR3 bases: TGTGCCAGCAGTGAAGCAGGAGCACTGGGTGAAAAACTGTTTTTT. Translation gives CASSEAGALGEKLFF.

V and J are TRBV5-1 and TRBJ1-3; D might be TRBD1 (6 bases). The CDR3 is 15 amino acids. V lost 4 bases and J lost 0, with 11 bases in between. Germline assignment: CDR1 SGHRS and CDR2 YFSETQ. The CDR3 loop reads CASSQGHTSGNTIYF. DNA for the CDR3: TGCGCCAGCAGCCAGGGACACACCTCTGGAAACACCATATATTTT.

This clone appeared a single time. The CDR3 bases are TGCGCCAGCAGCTATACTAGCGGGAGTGGGACCGGGGAGCTGTTTTTT. Protein: CASSYTSGSGTGELFF. The genes are TRBV5-1 and TRBJ2-2, with TRBD2 identical over 11 bases. The junction had 6 bases not matched to a gene; V was cut back by 3 bases and J by 5 bases. Germline V lookup: CDR1 SGHRS, CDR2 YFSETQ. The CDR3 has 16 residues.

This clone was seen only a few times. This chain links TRBV5-1 with TRBJ2-5; D may be TRBD2 (6 bases). CDR1 SGHRS and CDR2 YFSETQ come from the germline V gene. This CDR3 is built from 17 residues. V lost 3 bases to trimming and J lost 2 bases, with 20 bases between them. In DNA form, the CDR3 reads TGCGCCAGCAGCTCTGAGCCTTCTAGCGTTCGGCAAGAGACCCAGTACTTC. This translates into CASSSEPSSVRQETQYF.

This chain uses TRBV27 with TRBJ1-2, with D perhaps TRBD1 (5 bases). The CDR3 spans 14 residues. Trimming left V 8 bases short and J 4 bases short, with 17 bases between. CDR1 is MNHEY and CDR2 is SMNVEV in the germline V gene (reference sequence). In nucleotides, the CDR3 is TGTGCCAGCGGCCCTCGACAGACCCCCTATGGCTACACCTTC. Residues: CASGPRQTPYGYTF.

The V gene is TRBV28, the J gene TRBJ1-6; D is unclear. The CDR3 consists of 13 residues. V lost 8 bases and J lost 8, with 13 bases in between. Germline lookup yields CDR1 MDHEN and CDR2 SYDVKM. CDR3 residues: CASLGFRDSPLHF. CDR3 nucleotide sequence: TGTGCCAGCCTCGGATTTCGGGATTCACCCCTCCACTTT.

J is TRBJ1-2 and V is TRBV18, with a possible D match to TRBD1 (5 bases). The CDR3 sequence is 15 residues long. Germline V lookup: CDR1 KGHSH, CDR2 LQKENI. V was clipped by 6 bases and J by 2 bases, with 16 bases between them. In DNA, the CDR3 is TGTGCCAGCTCGTCCTTGGGGACTGACAACTATGGCTACACCTTC. Translation: CASSSLGTDNYGYTF.

The gene calls are TRBV5-1 and TRBJ1-1; D unresolved. Trimming took off 1 base at V and 7 bases at J, with 8 bases between the two ends. CDR3 length equals 12 residues. In germline, CDR1 is SGHRS, CDR2 YFSETQ. The CDR3 loop is CASSLNAGEAFF. In DNA form, the CDR3 reads TGCGCCAGCAGCTTGAATGCGGGTGAAGCTTTCTTT.

J is TRBJ1-2 and V is TRBV7-9; D possibly corresponds to TRBD1 (6 bases). This CDR3 region has 15 residues. Per germline, CDR1 SEHNR and CDR2 FQNEAQ (reference sequence). The ends were cut back, 2 bases at V and 8 bases at J, with 18 bases in the middle. The CDR3 spells CASSLLLQGVGGYTF. Here the CDR3 DNA reads TGTGCCAGCAGCTTATTGTTACAGGGTGTAGGAGGCTACACCTTC.